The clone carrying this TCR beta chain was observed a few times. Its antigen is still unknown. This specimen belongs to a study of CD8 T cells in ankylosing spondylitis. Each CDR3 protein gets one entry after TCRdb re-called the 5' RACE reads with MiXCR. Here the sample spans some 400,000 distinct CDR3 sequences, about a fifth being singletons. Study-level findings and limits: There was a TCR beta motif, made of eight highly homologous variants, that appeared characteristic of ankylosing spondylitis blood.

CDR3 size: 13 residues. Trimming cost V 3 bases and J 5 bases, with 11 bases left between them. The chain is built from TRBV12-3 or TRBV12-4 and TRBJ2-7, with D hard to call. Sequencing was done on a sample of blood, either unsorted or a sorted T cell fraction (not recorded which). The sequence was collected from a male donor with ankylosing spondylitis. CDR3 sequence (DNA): TGTGCCAGCAGTTTCGTTTCGCCAAACGAGCAGTACTTC. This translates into CASSFVSPNEQYF.